The rows below give T cell receptor beta chains drawn from one sample of a study of blood T cell repertoires in COVID-19. Here immunoSEQ multiplex PCR was the method, and the copy in TCRdb shows in-frame clones only, minus some. The sample lists 40,000 to 50,000 clones; around 81% were seen once. Sequenced material: peripheral blood. These receptors originate from a man aged 35-49 years with active or convalescent COVID-19. CDR3s include the opening cysteine and the closing phenylalanine or tryptophan. D genes are given only for firm matches. Clone size, where shown, is once, few, many, or a class for clones that have expanded.

clone_size cdr3_length d_call j_call v_call cdr3_nt cdr3_aa
- 16 - TRBJ2-5 TRBV5-1 TGCGCCAGCAGCCCCAGCGTTGGCGGCCTCCAAGAGACCCAGTACTTC CASSPSVGGLQETQYF
- 12 - TRBJ1-2 TRBV18 TGTGCCAGCTCCCCCACGAATCAGGGCTACACCTTC CASSPTNQGYTF
- 16 TRBD2 TRBJ2-5 TRBV24-1 TGTGCCACCAGTGACCGCCGGGGGGGGGACCAAGAGACCCAGTACTTC CATSDRRGGDQETQYF
- 12 - TRBJ2-1 TRBV30 TGTGCCTGGACCGGACAGTACAATGAGCAGTTCTTC CAWTGQYNEQFF
- 15 - TRBJ1-1 TRBV11-3 TGTGCCAGCAGCTTGGGCTTAGGGGTTGACACTGAAGCTTTCTTT CASSLGLGVDTEAFF
few 19 - TRBJ2-2 TRBV10-1 TGCGCCAGCAGTGAGGCGTGGAACTTTCGGACAACCTTCACCGGGGAGCTGTTTTTT CASSEAWNFRTTFTGELFF
- 14 - TRBJ2-3 TRBV7-3 TGTGCCAGCAGCTTAAGCCGGGGCACAGATACGCAGTATTTT CASSLSRGTDTQYF
- 14 - TRBJ1-6 TRBV27 TGTGCCAGCAGTCCCACAGGGTTCAATTCACCCCTCCACTTT CASSPTGFNSPLHF
- 13 TRBD2 TRBJ2-1 TRBV2 TGTGCCAGCAGTCGGACTAGCGGCAATGAGCAGTTCTTC CASSRTSGNEQFF
- 15 TRBD1 TRBJ2-1 TRBV9 TGTGCCAGCAGCGTCCTCGGGACAGAAGACAATGAGCAGTTCTTC CASSVLGTEDNEQFF
- 15 TRBD1 TRBJ1-5 TRBV19 TGTGCCAGTAGTTTCCAGGGGGCAAGCAATCAGCCCCAGCATTTT CASSFQGASNQPQHF
- 13 TRBD1 TRBJ1-5 TRBV19 TGTGCCGCGGGACAGGGGAACAATCAGCCCCAGCATTTT CAAGQGNNQPQHF
- 14 TRBD2 TRBJ2-1 TRBV29-1 TGCAGCGTAATGACTAGCGGGAGCGTAGATGAGCAGTTCTTC CSVMTSGSVDEQFF
once 15 TRBD1 TRBJ2-1 TRBV10-3 TGTGCCACCTCCTTCGTCTGGACAGGGTCCCATGAGCAGTTCTTC CATSFVWTGSHEQFF
- 18 TRBD1 TRBJ1-4 TRBV10-3 TGTGCCATCAGTCCCGGGACAGGGGGATCGGCAACTAATGAAAAACTGTTTTTT CAISPGTGGSATNEKLFF
- 14 TRBD2 TRBJ2-7 TRBV11-2 TGTGCCAGCTCGCCGGGACTAGCGGGCGTAAGGCAGTACTTC CASSPGLAGVRQYF
- 12 - TRBJ1-5 TRBV24-1 TGTGCCACCAGTGATTCAGGACAGCCCCAGCATTTT CATSDSGQPQHF
- 18 TRBD2 TRBJ2-3 TRBV11-3 TGTGCCAGCAGCTTAGATCTGGAAAAGCGGGGGGGCACAGATACGCAGTATTTT CASSLDLEKRGGTDTQYF
- 14 TRBD1 TRBJ1-1 TRBV27 TGTGCCAGCACCACAGGGGGCTCGAACACTGAAGCTTTCTTT CASTTGGSNTEAFF
- 13 - TRBJ2-2 TRBV18 TGTGCCAGCCCAGCGGGGAACACCGGGGAGCTGTTTTTT CASPAGNTGELFF
few 14 TRBD2 TRBJ2-7 TRBV5-6 TGTGCCAGCAGCTTGTGGGCGGGAGTTTACGAGCAGTACTTC CASSLWAGVYEQYF
- 11 - TRBJ2-1 TRBV20-1 TGCAGTGCTACCTACAGGGATGAGCAGTTCTTC CSATYRDEQFF
- 16 TRBD2 TRBJ2-1 TRBV5-4 TGTGCCAGCAGCTCACCGACTAGCGGGAGAGGGGATGAGCAGTTCTTC CASSSPTSGRGDEQFF
- 15 - TRBJ2-3 TRBV5-5 TGTGCCAGCAGCTTGTCGCGGGTTAGCACAGATACGCAGTATTTT CASSLSRVSTDTQYF